A selection of T cell receptor beta chains follows, all from one sample in a study of cytomegalovirus exposure and HLA in healthy donors. The repertoire was sequenced with immunoSEQ multiplex PCR; TCRdb's copy has only in-frame clones and lacks some. The sample carries just over 200,000 clones, 70% recorded once. Sequencing was performed on PBMCs. Source of these receptors: a man aged 35 to 55 in good health and CMV-seropositive. The CDR3 runs from the conserved cysteine through the conserved F or W. The order of the fields is J gene, V gene, D gene, CDR3 length, clone size, CDR3 DNA, CDR3 protein. D genes are given only for firm matches. Clone size is given for some rows only: seen once, a few or many times, or a class if the clone is expanded.

>TRBJ1-2|TRBV5-6|.|8|.
TGTGCCAGCAGGCGACAGAACTTC
CASRRQNF
>TRBJ1-6|TRBV18|.|15|.
TGTGCCAGCTCACCTCAGGGGCAGTGGGATTCACCCCTCCACTTT
CASSPQGQWDSPLHF
>TRBJ2-5|TRBV28|.|16|few
TGTGCCAGCACCAGCGGAGGAACCGGGGGCCAAGAGACCCAGTACTTC
CASTSGGTGGQETQYF
>TRBJ2-2|TRBV5-4|.|15|once
TGTGCCAGCAGCTTGGTCGGGGTGAACACCGGGGAGCTGTTTTTT
CASSLVGVNTGELFF
>TRBJ2-7|TRBV11-1|TRBD1|12|once
TGTGCCAGCAGCGCTGACAGGGACGAGCAGTACTTC
CASSADRDEQYF
>TRBJ2-2|TRBV11-2|.|13|.
TGTGGCACAGGGTTAGGGAACACCGGGGAGCTGTTTTTT
CGTGLGNTGELFF
>TRBJ2-5|TRBV5-1|TRBD2|14|.
TGCGCCAGCAGCCCCAGCGGGGCACGAGAGACCCAGTACTTC
CASSPSGARETQYF
>TRBJ2-5|TRBV5-8|.|13|.
TGTGCCAGCAGCGTACAGGGTCAAGAGACCCAGTACTTC
CASSVQGQETQYF
>TRBJ2-5|TRBV5-6|.|16|.
TGTGCCAGCAGCACCGGCGGCGGGGTGGGAATTGAGACCCAGTACTTC
CASSTGGGVGIETQYF
>TRBJ1-1|TRBV6-6|.|12|.
TGTGCCAGCAGTGCGGAGGGAGTCAAAGCTTTCTTT
CASSAEGVKAFF
>TRBJ1-5|TRBV6-5|.|14|once
TGTGCCAGCAGTTCTCGACAGTCTAATCAGCCCCAGCATTTT
CASSSRQSNQPQHF
>TRBJ2-2|TRBV9|TRBD2|16|few
TGTGCCAGCAGCTCAGGACTAGCGGGGGTCACCGGGGAGCTGTTTTTT
CASSSGLAGVTGELFF
>TRBJ2-3|TRBV5-1|.|13|.
TGCGCCAGCAGTAAATCTAGCACAGATACGCAGTATTTT
CASSKSSTDTQYF
>TRBJ2-7|TRBV5-1|TRBD1|12|few
TGCGCCAGCAGCCCACAGGGGCACGAGCAGTACTTC
CASSPQGHEQYF
>TRBJ2-1|TRBV7-9|.|12|.
TGTGCCAGCAGCCAAAGGGGAAATGAGCAGTTCTTC
CASSQRGNEQFF
>TRBJ2-7|TRBV28|TRBD2|18|.
TGTGCCAGCAGTTTTATAGCGGGGGGGTCTTTAAAGGGCTACGAGCAGTACTTC
CASSFIAGGSLKGYEQYF
>TRBJ2-1|TRBV27|TRBD2|16|.
TGTGCCAGCAGTCCTTCCCTAGCGGGGGACTACAATGAGCAGTTCTTC
CASSPSLAGDYNEQFF
>TRBJ1-1|TRBV6-6|TRBD1|14|.
TGTGCCAGCAGTTCTCAACAGGGGGTTACTGAAGCTTTCTTT
CASSSQQGVTEAFF
>TRBJ2-5|TRBV7-9|.|15|.
TGTTCCAGCAGCTTCTATGGTCGGGGGCAAGAGACCCAGTACTTC
CSSSFYGRGQETQYF
>TRBJ1-2|TRBV18|TRBD1|12|.
TGTGCCAGCTCACTGGGACAGAACGACTACACCTTC
CASSLGQNDYTF
>TRBJ2-2|TRBV27|TRBD1|15|.
TGTGCCAGCAGAACACAGGGGGTGTATACCGGGGAGCTGTTTTTT
CASRTQGVYTGELFF
>TRBJ1-5|TRBV6-1|TRBD1|14|few
TGTGCCAGCAGCTCCACAGGGGACAATCAGCCCCAGCATTTT
CASSSTGDNQPQHF
>TRBJ1-2|TRBV14|.|15|.
TGTGCCAGCAGCCGATTCTCAGGAATTCCCTATGGCTACACCTTC
CASSRFSGIPYGYTF
>TRBJ2-1|TRBV29-1|TRBD2|16|.
TGCAGCGTTGGAGGAACTAGCGGGGGCCCCTACAATGAGCAGTTCTTC
CSVGGTSGGPYNEQFF